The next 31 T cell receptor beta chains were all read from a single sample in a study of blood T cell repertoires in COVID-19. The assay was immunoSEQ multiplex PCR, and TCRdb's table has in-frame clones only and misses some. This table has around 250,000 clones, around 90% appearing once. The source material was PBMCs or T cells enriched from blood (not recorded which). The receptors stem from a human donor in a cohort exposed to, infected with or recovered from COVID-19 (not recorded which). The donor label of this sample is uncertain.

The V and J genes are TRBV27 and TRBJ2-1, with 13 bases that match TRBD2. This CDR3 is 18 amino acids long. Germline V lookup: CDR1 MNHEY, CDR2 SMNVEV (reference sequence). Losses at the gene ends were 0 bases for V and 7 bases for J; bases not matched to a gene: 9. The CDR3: CASSLSHTSGGAENEQFF. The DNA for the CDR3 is TGTGCCAGCAGTTTATCCCATACTAGCGGGGGGGCCGAGAATGAGCAGTTCTTC.

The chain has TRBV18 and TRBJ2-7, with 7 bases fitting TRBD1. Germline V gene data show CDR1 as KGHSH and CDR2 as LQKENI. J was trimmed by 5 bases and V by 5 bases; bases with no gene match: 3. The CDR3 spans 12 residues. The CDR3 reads CASSFDRDEQYF. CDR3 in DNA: TGTGCCAGCTCATTTGACAGGGACGAGCAGTACTTC. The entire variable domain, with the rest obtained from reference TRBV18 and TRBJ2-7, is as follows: NAGVMQNPRHLVRRRGQEARLRCSPMKGHSHVYWYRQLPEEGLKFMVYLQKENIIDESGMPKERFSAEFPKEGPSILRIQQVVRGDSAAYFCASSFDRDEQYFGPGTRLTVT.

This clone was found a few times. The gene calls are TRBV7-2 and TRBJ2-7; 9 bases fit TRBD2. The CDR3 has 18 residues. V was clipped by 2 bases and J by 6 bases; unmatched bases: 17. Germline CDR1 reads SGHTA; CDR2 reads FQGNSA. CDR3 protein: CASSLRGSRGGTPGEQYF. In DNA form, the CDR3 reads TGTGCCAGCAGCTTACGGGGGTCGCGGGGGGGAACCCCTGGCGAGCAGTACTTC. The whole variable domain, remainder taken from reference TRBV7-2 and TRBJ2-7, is GAGVSQSPSNKVTEKGKDVELRCDPISGHTALYWYRQSLGQGLEFLIYFQGNSAPDKSGLPSDRFSAERTGGSVSTLTIQRTQQEDSAVYLCASSLRGSRGGTPGEQYFGPGTRLTVT.

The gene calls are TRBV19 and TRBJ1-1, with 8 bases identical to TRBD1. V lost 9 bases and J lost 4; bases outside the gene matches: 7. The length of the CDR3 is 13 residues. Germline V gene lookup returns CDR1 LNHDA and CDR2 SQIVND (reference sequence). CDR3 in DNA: TGTGCCAGCGCCGGACAGGGCGGCACTGAAGCTTTCTTT. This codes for CASAGQGGTEAFF.

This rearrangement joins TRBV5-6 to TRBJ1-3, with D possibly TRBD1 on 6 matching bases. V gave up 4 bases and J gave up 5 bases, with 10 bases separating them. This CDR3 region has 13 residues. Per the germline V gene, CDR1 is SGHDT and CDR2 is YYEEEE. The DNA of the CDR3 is TGTGCCAGCAGCCCCCGGGACAGAAACACCATATATTTT. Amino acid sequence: CASSPRDRNTIYF.

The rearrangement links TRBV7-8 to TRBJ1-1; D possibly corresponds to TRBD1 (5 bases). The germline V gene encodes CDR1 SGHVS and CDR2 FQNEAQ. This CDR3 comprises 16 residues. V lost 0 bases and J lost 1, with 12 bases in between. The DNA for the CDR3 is TGTGCCAGCAGCTTAGCACTGGGGGGGAGGAACACTGAAGCTTTCTTT. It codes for CASSLALGGRNTEAFF.

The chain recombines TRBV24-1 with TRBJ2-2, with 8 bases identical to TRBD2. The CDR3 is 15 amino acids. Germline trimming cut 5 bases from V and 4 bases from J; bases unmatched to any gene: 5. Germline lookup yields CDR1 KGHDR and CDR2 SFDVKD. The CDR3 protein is CATSGSGGSTGELFF. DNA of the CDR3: TGTGCCACCAGTGGGAGCGGGGGTTCCACCGGGGAGCTGTTTTTT.

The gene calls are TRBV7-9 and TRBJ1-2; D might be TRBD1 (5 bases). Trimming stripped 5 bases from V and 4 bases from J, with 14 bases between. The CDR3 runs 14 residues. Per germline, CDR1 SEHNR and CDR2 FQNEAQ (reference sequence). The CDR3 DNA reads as TGTGCCAGCAGCACTCAGGGTTCTGTCTATGGCTACACCTTC. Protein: CASSTQGSVYGYTF.

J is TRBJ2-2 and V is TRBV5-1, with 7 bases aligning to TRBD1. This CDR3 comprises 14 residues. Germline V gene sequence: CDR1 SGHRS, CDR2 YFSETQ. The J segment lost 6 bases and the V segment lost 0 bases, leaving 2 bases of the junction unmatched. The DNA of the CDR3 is TGCGCCAGCAGCTTGGGAGGGGGCGCCGGGGAGCTGTTTTTT. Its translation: CASSLGGGAGELFF.

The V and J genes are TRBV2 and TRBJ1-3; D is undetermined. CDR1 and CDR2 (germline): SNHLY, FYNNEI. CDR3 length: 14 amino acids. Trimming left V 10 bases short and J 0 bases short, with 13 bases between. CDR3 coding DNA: TGTGCCACCTTCATGGGCCACTCTGGAAACACCATATATTTT. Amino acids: CATFMGHSGNTIYF.

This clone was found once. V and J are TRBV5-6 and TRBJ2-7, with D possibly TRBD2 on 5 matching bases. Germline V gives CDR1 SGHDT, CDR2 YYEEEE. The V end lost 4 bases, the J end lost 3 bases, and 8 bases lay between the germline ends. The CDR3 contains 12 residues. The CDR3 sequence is CASSLSGYEQYF. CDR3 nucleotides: TGTGCCAGCAGCCTAAGCGGCTACGAGCAGTACTTC.

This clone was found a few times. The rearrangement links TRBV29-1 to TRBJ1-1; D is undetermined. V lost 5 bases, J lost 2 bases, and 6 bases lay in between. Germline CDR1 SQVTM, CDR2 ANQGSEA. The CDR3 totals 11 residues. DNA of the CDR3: TGCAGCGTTTTTACAAACACTGAAGCTTTCTTT. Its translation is CSVFTNTEAFF. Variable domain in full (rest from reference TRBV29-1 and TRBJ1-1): SAVISQKPSRDICQRGTSLTIQCQVDSQVTMMFWYRQQPGQSLTLIATANQGSEATYESGFVIDKFPISRPNLTFSTLTVSNMSPEDSSIYLCSVFTNTEAFFGQGTRLTVV.

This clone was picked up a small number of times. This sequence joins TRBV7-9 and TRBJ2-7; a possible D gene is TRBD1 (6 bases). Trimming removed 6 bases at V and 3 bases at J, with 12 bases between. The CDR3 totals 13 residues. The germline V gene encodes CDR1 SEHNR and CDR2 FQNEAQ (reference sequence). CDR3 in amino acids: CASSRDINYEQYF. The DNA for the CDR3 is TGTGCCAGCAGTCGGGACATCAACTACGAGCAGTACTTC.

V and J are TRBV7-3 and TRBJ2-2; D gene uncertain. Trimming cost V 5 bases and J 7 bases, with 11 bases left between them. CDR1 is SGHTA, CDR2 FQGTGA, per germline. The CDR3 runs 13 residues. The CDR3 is CASSQNRDGELFF. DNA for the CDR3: TGTGCCAGCAGCCAAAACCGCGACGGGGAGCTGTTTTTT.

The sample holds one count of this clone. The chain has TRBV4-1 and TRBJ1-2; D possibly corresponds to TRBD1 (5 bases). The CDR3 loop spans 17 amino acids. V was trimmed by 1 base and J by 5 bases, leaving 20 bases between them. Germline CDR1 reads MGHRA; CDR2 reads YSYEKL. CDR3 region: CASSQVRDRSPIYGYTF. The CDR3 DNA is TGCGCCAGCAGCCAAGTGCGAGACAGATCACCTATTTATGGCTACACCTTC.

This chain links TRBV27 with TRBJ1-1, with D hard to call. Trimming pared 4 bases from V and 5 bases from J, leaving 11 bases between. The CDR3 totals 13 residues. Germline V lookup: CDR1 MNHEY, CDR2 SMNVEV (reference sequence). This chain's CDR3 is CASSSEPRTEAFF. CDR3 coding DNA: TGTGCCAGCAGTTCAGAGCCGAGGACTGAAGCTTTCTTT.

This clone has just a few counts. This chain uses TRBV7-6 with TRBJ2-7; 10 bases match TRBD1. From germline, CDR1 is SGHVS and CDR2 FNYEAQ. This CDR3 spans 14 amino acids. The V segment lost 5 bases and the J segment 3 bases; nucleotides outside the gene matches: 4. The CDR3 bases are TGTGCCAGCAGCACGGGACAGGGGAACTACGAGCAGTACTTC. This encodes CASSTGQGNYEQYF.

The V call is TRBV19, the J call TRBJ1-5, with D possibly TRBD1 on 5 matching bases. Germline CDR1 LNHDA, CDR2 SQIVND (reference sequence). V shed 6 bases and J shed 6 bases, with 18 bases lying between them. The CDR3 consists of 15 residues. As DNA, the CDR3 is TGTGCCAGTAGAAGTCTCGGAGGGGACGGTCAGCCCCAGCATTTT. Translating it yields CASRSLGGDGQPQHF.

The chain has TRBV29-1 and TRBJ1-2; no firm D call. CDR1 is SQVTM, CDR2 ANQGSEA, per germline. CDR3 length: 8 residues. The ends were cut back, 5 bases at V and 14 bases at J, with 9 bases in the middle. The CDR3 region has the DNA TGCAGCGTTCCGACTCAAACCTTC. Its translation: CSVPTQTF.

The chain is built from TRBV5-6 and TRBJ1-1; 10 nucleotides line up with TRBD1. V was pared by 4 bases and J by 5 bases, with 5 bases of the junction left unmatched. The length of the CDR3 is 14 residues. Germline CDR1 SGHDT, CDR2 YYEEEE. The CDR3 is CASSADRGRTEAFF. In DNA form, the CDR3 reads TGTGCCAGCAGCGCTGACAGGGGGCGAACTGAAGCTTTCTTT. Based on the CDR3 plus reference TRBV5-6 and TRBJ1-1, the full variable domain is DAGVTQSPTHLIKTRGQQVTLRCSPKSGHDTVSWYQQALGQGPQFIFQYYEEEERQRGNFPDRFSGHQFPNYSSELNVNALLLGDSALYLCASSADRGRTEAFFGQGTRLTVV.

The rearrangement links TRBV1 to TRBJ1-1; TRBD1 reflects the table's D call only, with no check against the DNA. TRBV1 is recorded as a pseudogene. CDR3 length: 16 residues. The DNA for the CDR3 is TGCACCAGCAGCCAAGAGACAGGGACAAGGCACACTGAAGCTTTCTTT. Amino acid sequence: CTSSQETGTRHTEAFF.

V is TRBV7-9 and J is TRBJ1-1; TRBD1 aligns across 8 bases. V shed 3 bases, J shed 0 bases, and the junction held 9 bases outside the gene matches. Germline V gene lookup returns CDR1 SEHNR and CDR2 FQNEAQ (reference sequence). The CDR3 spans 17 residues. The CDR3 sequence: CASSLRRGQPLNTEAFF. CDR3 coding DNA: TGTGCCAGCAGCTTGCGCAGGGGGCAGCCCTTGAACACTGAAGCTTTCTTT.

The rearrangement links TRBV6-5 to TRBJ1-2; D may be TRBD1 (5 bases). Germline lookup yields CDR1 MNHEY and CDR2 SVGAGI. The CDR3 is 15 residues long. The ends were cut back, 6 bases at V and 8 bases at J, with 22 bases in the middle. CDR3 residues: CASSRHSRGGAGYTF. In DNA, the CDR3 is TGTGCCAGCAGCCGACATTCCCGCGGGGGTGCCGGCTACACCTTC.

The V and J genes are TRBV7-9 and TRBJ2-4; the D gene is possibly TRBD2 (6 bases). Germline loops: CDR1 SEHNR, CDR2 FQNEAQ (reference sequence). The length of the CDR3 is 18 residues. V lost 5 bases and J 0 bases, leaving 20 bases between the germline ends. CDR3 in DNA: TGTGCCAGCAGCCGGGGGTCCCTACAGAATTTAGCCAAAAACATTCAGTACTTC. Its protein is CASSRGSLQNLAKNIQYF.

The CDR3 DNA reads TGTGCCAGCAGCGCCCCGGGACTCCCGCCGGAGGAGACCCAGTACTTC. It yields the protein CASSAPGLPPEETQYF. V and J are TRBV9 and TRBJ2-5; D perhaps matches TRBD2 (6 bases). Trimming cost V 3 bases and J 5 bases, with 20 bases left between them. Looked up from germline, CDR1 is SGDLS and CDR2 is YYNGEE. The CDR3 is made up of 16 amino acids.

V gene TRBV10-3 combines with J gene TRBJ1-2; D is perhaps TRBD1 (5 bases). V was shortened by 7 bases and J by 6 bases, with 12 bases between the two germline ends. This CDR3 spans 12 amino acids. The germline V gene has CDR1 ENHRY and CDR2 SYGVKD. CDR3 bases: TGTGCCATCAAAAGGGAAGGGGATGGCTACACCTTC. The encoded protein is CAIKREGDGYTF.

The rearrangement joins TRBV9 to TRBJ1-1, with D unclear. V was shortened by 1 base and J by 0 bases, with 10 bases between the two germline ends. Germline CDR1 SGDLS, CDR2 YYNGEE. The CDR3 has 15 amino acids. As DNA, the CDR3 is TGTGCCAGCAGCGTATTGTCAGACATGAACACTGAAGCTTTCTTT. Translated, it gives CASSVLSDMNTEAFF.

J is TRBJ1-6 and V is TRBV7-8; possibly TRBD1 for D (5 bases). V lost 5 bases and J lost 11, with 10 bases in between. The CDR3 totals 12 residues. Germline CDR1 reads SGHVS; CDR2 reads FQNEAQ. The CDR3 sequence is CASSPGGAPLHF. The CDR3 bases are TGTGCCAGCAGCCCGGGGGGGGCACCCCTCCACTTT.

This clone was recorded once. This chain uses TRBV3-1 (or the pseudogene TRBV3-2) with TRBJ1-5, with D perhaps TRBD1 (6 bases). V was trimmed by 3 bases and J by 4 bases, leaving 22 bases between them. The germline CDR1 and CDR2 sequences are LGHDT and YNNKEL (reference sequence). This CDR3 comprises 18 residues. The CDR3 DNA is TGTGCCAGCAGCCAGGCCCGCGGGGGCAAGGTATTGAATCAGCCCCAGCATTTT. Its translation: CASSQARGGKVLNQPQHF.

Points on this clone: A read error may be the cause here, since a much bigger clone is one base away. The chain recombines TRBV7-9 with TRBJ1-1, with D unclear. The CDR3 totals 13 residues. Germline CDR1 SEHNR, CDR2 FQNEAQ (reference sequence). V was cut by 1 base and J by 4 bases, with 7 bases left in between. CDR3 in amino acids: CASSLEEATEAFF. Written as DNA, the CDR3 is TGTGCCAGCAGCTTAGAGGAGGCCACTGAAGCTTTCTTT.

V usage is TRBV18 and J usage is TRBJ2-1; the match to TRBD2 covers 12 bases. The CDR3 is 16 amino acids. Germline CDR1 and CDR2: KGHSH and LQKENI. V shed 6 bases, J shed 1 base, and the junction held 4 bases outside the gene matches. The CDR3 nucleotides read TGTGCCAGCTCTTCCGGACTAGCGGGGTCCTACAATGAGCAGTTCTTC. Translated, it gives CASSSGLAGSYNEQFF. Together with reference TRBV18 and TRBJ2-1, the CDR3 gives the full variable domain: NAGVMQNPRHLVRRRGQEARLRCSPMKGHSHVYWYRQLPEEGLKFMVYLQKENIIDESGMPKERFSAEFPKEGPSILRIQQVVRGDSAAYFCASSSGLAGSYNEQFFGPGTRLTVL.